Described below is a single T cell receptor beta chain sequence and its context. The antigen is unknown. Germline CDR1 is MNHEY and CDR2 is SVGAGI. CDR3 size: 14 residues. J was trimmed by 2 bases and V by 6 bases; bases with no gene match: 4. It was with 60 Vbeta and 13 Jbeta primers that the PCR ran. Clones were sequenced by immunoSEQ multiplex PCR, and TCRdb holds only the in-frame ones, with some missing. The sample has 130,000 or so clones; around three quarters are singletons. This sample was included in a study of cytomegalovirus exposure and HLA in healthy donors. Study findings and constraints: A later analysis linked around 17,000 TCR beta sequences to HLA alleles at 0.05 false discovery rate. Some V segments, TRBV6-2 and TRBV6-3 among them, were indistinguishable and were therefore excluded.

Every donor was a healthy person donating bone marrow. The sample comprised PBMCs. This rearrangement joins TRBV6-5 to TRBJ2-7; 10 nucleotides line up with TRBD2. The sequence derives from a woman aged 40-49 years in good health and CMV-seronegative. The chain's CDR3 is CASRKTSGAYEQYF. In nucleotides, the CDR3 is TGTGCCAGCAGGAAAACTAGCGGGGCCTACGAGCAGTACTTC.